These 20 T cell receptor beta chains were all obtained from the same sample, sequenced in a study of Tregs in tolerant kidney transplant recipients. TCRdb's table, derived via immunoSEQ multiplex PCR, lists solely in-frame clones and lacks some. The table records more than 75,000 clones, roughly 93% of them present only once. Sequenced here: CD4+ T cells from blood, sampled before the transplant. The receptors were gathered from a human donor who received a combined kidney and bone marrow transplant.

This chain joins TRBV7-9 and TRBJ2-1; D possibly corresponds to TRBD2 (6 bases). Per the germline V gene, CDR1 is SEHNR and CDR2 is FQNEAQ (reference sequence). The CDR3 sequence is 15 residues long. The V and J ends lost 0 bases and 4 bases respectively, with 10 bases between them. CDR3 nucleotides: TGTGCCAGCAGCTTAGCCGCGGGGCCATACAATGAGCAGTTCTTC. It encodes CASSLAAGPYNEQFF.

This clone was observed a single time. As DNA, the CDR3 is TGTGCCAGCAGGGAGGCGGGGACCGGGGAGCTGTTTTTT. This encodes CASREAGTGELFF. J is TRBJ2-2 and V is TRBV6-1, with D tentatively TRBD2 (6 bases). The CDR3 runs 13 residues. Germline V lookup: CDR1 MNHNS, CDR2 SASEGT. The ends were cut back, 6 bases at V and 5 bases at J, with 10 bases in the middle.

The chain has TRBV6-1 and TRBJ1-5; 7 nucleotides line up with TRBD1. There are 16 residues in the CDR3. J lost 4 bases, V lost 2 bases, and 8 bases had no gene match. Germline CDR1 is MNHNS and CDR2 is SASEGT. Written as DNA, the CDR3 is TGTGCCAGCAGTGAAAGAGGGCAGGGGGAGAATCAGCCCCAGCATTTT. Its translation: CASSERGQGENQPQHF.

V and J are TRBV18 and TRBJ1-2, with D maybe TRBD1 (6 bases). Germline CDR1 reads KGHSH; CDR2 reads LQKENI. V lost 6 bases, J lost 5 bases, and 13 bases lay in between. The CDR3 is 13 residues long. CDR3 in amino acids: CASSQGLGYGYTF. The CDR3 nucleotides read TGTGCCAGCTCTCAGGGGTTAGGTTATGGCTACACCTTC.

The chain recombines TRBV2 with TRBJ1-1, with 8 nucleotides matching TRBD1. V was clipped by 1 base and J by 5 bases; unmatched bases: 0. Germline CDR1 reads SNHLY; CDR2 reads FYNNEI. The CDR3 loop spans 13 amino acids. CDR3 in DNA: TGTGCCAGCAGTGAAGGGACAGGGACTGAAGCTTTCTTT. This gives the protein CASSEGTGTEAFF.

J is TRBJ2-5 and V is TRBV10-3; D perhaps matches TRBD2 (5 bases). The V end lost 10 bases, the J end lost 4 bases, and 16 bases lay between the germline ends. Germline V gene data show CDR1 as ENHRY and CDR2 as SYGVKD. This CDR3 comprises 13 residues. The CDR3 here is CATKPAAVETQYF. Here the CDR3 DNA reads TGTGCCACCAAGCCAGCAGCGGTAGAGACCCAGTACTTC.

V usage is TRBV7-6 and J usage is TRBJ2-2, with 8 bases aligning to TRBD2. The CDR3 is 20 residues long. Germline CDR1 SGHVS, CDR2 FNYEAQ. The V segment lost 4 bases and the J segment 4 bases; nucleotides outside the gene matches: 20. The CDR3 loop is CASSSLSPAGAPGFTGELFF. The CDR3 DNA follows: TGTGCCAGCAGCTCCCTCTCCCCAGCGGGAGCCCCGGGTTTCACCGGGGAGCTGTTTTTT.

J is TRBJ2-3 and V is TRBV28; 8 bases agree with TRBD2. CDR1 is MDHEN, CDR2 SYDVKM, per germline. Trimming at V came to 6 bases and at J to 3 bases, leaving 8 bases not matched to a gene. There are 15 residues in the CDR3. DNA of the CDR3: TGTGCCAGCAGGGTCGGGGGGGCCGAAACAGATACGCAGTATTTT. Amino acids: CASRVGGAETDTQYF. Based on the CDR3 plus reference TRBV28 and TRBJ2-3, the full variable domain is DVKVTQSSRYLVKRTGEKVFLECVQDMDHENMFWYRQDPGLGLRLIYFSYDVKMKEKGDIPEGYSVSREKKERFSLILESASTNQTSMYLCASRVGGAETDTQYFGPGTRLTVL.

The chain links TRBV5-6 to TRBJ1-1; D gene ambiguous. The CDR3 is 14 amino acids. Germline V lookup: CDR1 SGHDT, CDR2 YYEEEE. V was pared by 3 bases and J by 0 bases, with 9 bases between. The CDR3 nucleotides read TGTGCCAGCAGCTCCGACAACATGAACACTGAAGCTTTCTTT. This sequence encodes CASSSDNMNTEAFF.

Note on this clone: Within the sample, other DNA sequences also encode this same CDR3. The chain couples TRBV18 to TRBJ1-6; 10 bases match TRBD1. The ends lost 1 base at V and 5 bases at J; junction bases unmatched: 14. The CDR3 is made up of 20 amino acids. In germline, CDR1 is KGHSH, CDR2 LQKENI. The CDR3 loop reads CASSPLMDRGFGYDNSPLHF. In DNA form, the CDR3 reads TGTGCCAGCTCACCACTTATGGACAGGGGGTTCGGTTATGATAATTCACCCCTCCACTTT.

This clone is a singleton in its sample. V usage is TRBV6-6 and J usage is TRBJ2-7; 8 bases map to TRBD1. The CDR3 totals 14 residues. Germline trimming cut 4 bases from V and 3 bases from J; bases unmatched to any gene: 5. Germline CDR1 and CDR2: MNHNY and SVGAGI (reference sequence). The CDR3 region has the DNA TGTGCCAGCAGTTCCTCCGGACAGGGCTACGAGCAGTACTTC. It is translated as CASSSSGQGYEQYF.

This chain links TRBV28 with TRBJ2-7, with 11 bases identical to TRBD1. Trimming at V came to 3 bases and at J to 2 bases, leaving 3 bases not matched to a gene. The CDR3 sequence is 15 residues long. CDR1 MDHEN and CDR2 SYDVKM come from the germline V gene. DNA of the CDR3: TGTGCCAGCAGTTTTGTGGGACAGGGGGCCTACGAGCAGTACTTC. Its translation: CASSFVGQGAYEQYF.

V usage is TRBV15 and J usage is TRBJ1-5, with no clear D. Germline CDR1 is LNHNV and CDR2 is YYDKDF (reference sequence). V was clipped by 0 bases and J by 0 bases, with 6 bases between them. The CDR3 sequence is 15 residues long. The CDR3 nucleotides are TGTGCCACCAGCAGAGATCCCATTAGCAATCAGCCCCAGCATTTT. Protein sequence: CATSRDPISNQPQHF.

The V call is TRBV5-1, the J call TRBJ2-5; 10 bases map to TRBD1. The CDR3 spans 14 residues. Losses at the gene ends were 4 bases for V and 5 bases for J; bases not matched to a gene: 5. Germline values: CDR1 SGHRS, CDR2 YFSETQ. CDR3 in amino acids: CASSRDRGQETQYF. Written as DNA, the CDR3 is TGCGCCAGCAGCAGAGACAGGGGGCAGGAGACCCAGTACTTC.

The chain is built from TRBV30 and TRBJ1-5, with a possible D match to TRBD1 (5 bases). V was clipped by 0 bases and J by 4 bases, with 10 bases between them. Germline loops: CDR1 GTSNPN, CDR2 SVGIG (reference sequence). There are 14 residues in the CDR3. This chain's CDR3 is CAWSVGGLNQPQHF. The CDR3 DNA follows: TGTGCCTGGAGTGTGGGGGGTTTGAATCAGCCCCAGCATTTT.

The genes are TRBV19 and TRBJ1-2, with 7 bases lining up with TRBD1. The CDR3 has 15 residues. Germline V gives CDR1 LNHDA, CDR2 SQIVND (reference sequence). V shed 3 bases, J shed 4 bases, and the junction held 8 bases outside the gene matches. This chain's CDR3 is CASSMGSGQIYGYTF. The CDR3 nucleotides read TGTGCCAGTAGTATGGGGTCGGGACAGATCTATGGCTACACCTTC.

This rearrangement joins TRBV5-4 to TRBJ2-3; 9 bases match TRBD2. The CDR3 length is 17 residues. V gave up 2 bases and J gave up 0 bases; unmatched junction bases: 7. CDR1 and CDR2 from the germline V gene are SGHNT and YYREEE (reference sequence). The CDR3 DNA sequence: TGTGCCAGCAGCTTCATTAGCGGGGGACCTAGCACAGATACGCAGTATTTT. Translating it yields CASSFISGGPSTDTQYF.

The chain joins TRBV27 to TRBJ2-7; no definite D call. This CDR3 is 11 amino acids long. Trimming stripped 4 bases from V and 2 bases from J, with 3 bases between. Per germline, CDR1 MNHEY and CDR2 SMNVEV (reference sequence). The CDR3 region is CASSSAYEQYF. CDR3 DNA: TGTGCCAGCAGTTCTGCCTACGAGCAGTACTTC.

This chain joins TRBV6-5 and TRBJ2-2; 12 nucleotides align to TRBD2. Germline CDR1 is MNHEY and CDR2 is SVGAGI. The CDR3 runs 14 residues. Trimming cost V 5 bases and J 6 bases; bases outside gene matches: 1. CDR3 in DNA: TGTGCCAGCAGTCGGACTAGCGGGGCCGGGGAGCTGTTTTTT. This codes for CASSRTSGAGELFF.

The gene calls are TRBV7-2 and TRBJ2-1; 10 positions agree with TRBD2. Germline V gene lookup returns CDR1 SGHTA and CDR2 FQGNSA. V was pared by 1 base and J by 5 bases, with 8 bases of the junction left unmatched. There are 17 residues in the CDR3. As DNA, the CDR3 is TGTGCCAGCAGCTTAGGGGGTAGCGGGGGGTTCCACAATGAGCAGTTCTTC. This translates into CASSLGGSGGFHNEQFF.